Presented here are 27 T cell receptor beta chains from one specimen sequenced in a study of CD8+ T cells in alopecia areata. Sequencing used cDNA as its template, made by extracting RNA and reverse transcribing it. Clones were read by immunoSEQ multiplex PCR, and TCRdb kept only the in-frame ones, dropping some. The table has around 120,000 clones, 55% to 65% seen once. The specimen sequenced was CD4+ T cells sorted from blood. Receptors originate from a human donor in good health.

Only a few counts were recorded for this clone. The chain carries TRBV30 and TRBJ2-4, with D perhaps given as TRBD1 or TRBD2 (5 bases each). The CDR3 is 17 amino acids. The V end lost 3 bases, the J end lost 0 bases, and 18 bases lay between the germline ends. From germline, CDR1 is GTSNPN and CDR2 SVGIG (reference sequence). CDR3 residues: CAWRHWGSNLAKNIQYF. The DNA of the CDR3 is TGTGCCTGGAGGCACTGGGGGTCCAACCTAGCCAAAAACATTCAGTACTTC.

The chain has TRBV29-1 and TRBJ2-7; 8 bases align to TRBD1. The CDR3 loop spans 12 amino acids. From germline, CDR1 is SQVTM and CDR2 ANQGSEA. V lost 4 bases to trimming and J lost 4 bases; unmatched junction nucleotides: 3. CDR3 residues: CSVAGGAYEQYF. The CDR3 DNA reads as TGCAGCGTTGCAGGGGGCGCGTACGAGCAGTACTTC.

The chain carries TRBV29-1 and TRBJ1-4; 8 bases align to TRBD1. Trimming removed 6 bases from V and 3 bases from J; junction bases left unmatched: 3. The CDR3 consists of 13 residues. Germline CDR1 and CDR2: SQVTM and ANQGSEA. Here the CDR3 reads CSVLQGANEKLFF. In DNA, the CDR3 is TGCAGCGTATTACAGGGGGCTAATGAAAAACTGTTTTTT.

The chain carries TRBV30 and TRBJ1-2; no reliable D call. Germline V CDR1 and CDR2: GTSNPN, SVGIG (reference sequence). The CDR3 covers 13 residues. V shed 2 bases and J shed 3 bases, with 10 bases lying between them. DNA of the CDR3: TGTGCCTGGAGTCAATCCGGGGACTATGGCTACACCTTC. Encoded protein: CAWSQSGDYGYTF.

This clone turned up a few times. J is TRBJ1-1 and V is TRBV29-1; unclear D gene. Trimming took off 6 bases at V and 3 bases at J, with 11 bases between the two ends. The CDR3 is 12 amino acids. The germline V gene has CDR1 SQVTM and CDR2 ANQGSEA. The CDR3 DNA sequence: TGCAGCGTAAGGCGGGTGGACACTGAAGCTTTCTTT. This codes for CSVRRVDTEAFF.

The rearrangement links TRBV5-1 to TRBJ2-7, with 13 bases matching TRBD2. CDR3 length: 15 amino acids. V was clipped by 4 bases and J by 6 bases; unmatched bases: 7. Germline loops: CDR1 SGHRS, CDR2 YFSETQ. The CDR3 is CASSVVTSGGSEQYF. The CDR3 DNA reads as TGCGCCAGCAGCGTCGTGACTAGCGGGGGGAGCGAGCAGTACTTC.

The V and J genes are TRBV29-1 and TRBJ1-3; D is ambiguous. The CDR3 is 12 residues long. The germline CDR1 and CDR2 sequences are SQVTM and ANQGSEA. V gave up 4 bases and J gave up 7 bases, with 11 bases separating them. CDR3 sequence reads: CSVAPGRNTIYF. The DNA for the CDR3 is TGCAGCGTTGCCCCTGGAAGGAACACCATATATTTT.

This chain links TRBV25-1 with TRBJ1-6; D possibly corresponds to TRBD1 (6 bases). The CDR3 is 16 residues long. Germline loops: CDR1 MGHDK, CDR2 SYGVNS. The V end was cut by 2 bases, the J end by 7 bases, with 15 bases between. DNA for the CDR3: TGTGCCAGCAGTGAAGTAGGGGGTGTCCCCAATTCACCCCTCCACTTT. Residues: CASSEVGGVPNSPLHF.

This chain links TRBV25-1 with TRBJ2-7, with 9 nucleotides matching TRBD1. This CDR3 is 14 amino acids long. Germline V CDR1 and CDR2: MGHDK, SYGVNS. The J segment lost 4 bases and the V segment lost 7 bases, leaving 8 bases of the junction unmatched. CDR3 DNA sequence: TGTGCCAGCACCGTCTCGGGACAGGGATACGAGCAGTACTTC. Encoded protein: CASTVSGQGYEQYF.

This sequence joins TRBV30 and TRBJ2-1, with D possibly matching TRBD1 (7 bases). The CDR3 has 12 amino acids. Deletions cut 3 bases from V and 9 bases from J, with 12 bases between. Germline values: CDR1 GTSNPN, CDR2 SVGIG (reference sequence). The CDR3 reads CAWRGQGGEQFF. CDR3 nucleotide sequence: TGTGCCTGGAGAGGTCAGGGGGGTGAGCAGTTCTTC.

This chain links TRBV30 with TRBJ2-7; 9 nucleotides align to TRBD1. V was pared by 0 bases and J by 7 bases, with 19 bases of the junction left unmatched. From germline, CDR1 is GTSNPN and CDR2 SVGIG (reference sequence). The CDR3 extends over 18 amino acids. CDR3 amino acids: CAWSVPEPGTGPLREQYF. CDR3 sequence (DNA): TGTGCCTGGAGTGTACCCGAACCCGGGACAGGGCCCCTTAGGGAGCAGTACTTC.

This clone was observed a handful of times. This chain uses TRBV20-1 with TRBJ2-3; D not certain. V was pared by 4 bases and J by 5 bases, with 4 bases between. This CDR3 region has 10 residues. In germline, CDR1 is DFQATT, CDR2 SNEGSKA (reference sequence). DNA for the CDR3: TGCAGTGCTAAAAGAGATACGCAGTATTTT. Its translation: CSAKRDTQYF.

CDR3 nucleotides: TGCGCCAGCAGCCTGGACGGGAGAAGCACAGATACGCAGTATTTT. Translated, it gives CASSLDGRSTDTQYF. The genes are TRBV5-1 and TRBJ2-3; perhaps TRBD2 as D (6 bases). The CDR3 is 15 amino acids. Per germline, CDR1 SGHRS and CDR2 YFSETQ. V shed 4 bases and J shed 0 bases, with 12 bases lying between them.

The chain joins TRBV27 to TRBJ2-1, with TRBD2 matching over 9 bases. Germline CDR1 is MNHEY and CDR2 is SMNVEV (reference sequence). This CDR3 has 16 residues. With V trimmed by 5 bases and J by 2 bases, 7 bases remained unmatched. CDR3 in amino acids: CASSTRLADPYNEQFF. In nucleotides, the CDR3 is TGTGCCAGCAGTACCCGACTAGCGGACCCCTACAATGAGCAGTTCTTC.

The chain links TRBV4-1 to TRBJ1-2; 7 nucleotides match TRBD1. V gave up 2 bases and J gave up 2 bases; unmatched junction bases: 5. The length of the CDR3 is 15 residues. CDR1 MGHRA and CDR2 YSYEKL come from the germline V gene. CDR3 residues: CASSQMGQLNYGYTF. DNA of the CDR3: TGCGCCAGCAGCCAAATGGGACAGCTAAACTATGGCTACACCTTC.

The chain couples TRBV4-1 to TRBJ2-7; D remains ambiguous. This CDR3 is built from 13 residues. The ends were cut back, 4 bases at V and 6 bases at J, with 13 bases in the middle. Per the germline V gene, CDR1 is MGHRA and CDR2 is YSYEKL. The CDR3 nucleotides are TGCGCCAGCAGCCTAGTATGGACCACCGAGCAGTACTTC. This translates into CASSLVWTTEQYF.

The chain employs TRBV4-1 and TRBJ1-1; 11 bases agree with TRBD1. The CDR3 totals 16 residues. CDR1 is MGHRA, CDR2 YSYEKL, per germline. The trim removed 1 base at V and 7 bases at J, leaving 8 bases unmatched. The CDR3: CASSQGWTGGGGEAFF. CDR3 bases: TGCGCCAGCAGCCAAGGATGGACAGGGGGCGGGGGTGAAGCTTTCTTT.

This clone came up a few times. The V and J genes are TRBV2 and TRBJ2-5; TRBD2 agrees at 9 bases. The CDR3 spans 17 residues. Germline V gene lookup returns CDR1 SNHLY and CDR2 FYNNEI. V lost 0 bases and J lost 7; bases outside the gene matches: 12. CDR3 sequence (DNA): TGTGCCAGCAGTGAAGCGCTTCGGCGGGGGGGCGGCGGGACCCAGTACTTC. As protein: CASSEALRRGGGGTQYF.

The gene calls are TRBV6-5 and TRBJ2-6; D is ambiguous. The ends were cut back, 2 bases at V and 1 base at J, with 3 bases in the middle. The CDR3 has 14 residues. Germline assignment: CDR1 MNHEY and CDR2 SVGAGI. Written as DNA, the CDR3 is TGTGCCAGCAGTTACACGTCTGGGGCCAACGTCCTGACTTTC. Translating gives CASSYTSGANVLTF.

V and J are TRBV10-3 and TRBJ1-1, with D tentatively TRBD1 (5 bases). The CDR3 sequence is 14 residues long. The V end was cut by 6 bases, the J end by 3 bases, with 14 bases between. In germline, CDR1 is ENHRY, CDR2 SYGVKD. The DNA for the CDR3 is TGTGCCATCAGGGAGGGGCAGACCCACACTGAAGCTTTCTTT. It is translated as CAIREGQTHTEAFF.

This clone was seen only once. The chain has TRBV20-1 and TRBJ2-7; D uncertain. Trimming removed 5 bases from V and 0 bases from J, with 5 bases in between. The germline CDR1 and CDR2 sequences are DFQATT and SNEGSKA (reference sequence). There are 11 residues in the CDR3. In DNA, the CDR3 is TGCAGTGCTGCTAGCTCCTACGAGCAGTACTTC. Translation: CSAASSYEQYF.

The sample holds a few counts of this clone. The chain combines TRBV4-1 with TRBJ1-4; D ambiguous. CDR3 length: 13 residues. The V end was cut by 3 bases, the J end by 4 bases, with 6 bases between. CDR1 MGHRA and CDR2 YSYEKL come from the germline V gene. CDR3 region: CASSHTINEKLFF. The CDR3 DNA reads TGCGCCAGCAGCCATACAATTAATGAAAAACTGTTTTTT.

A single count supports this clone. The chain joins TRBV29-1 to TRBJ1-1, with no clear D. Trimming removed 7 bases from V and 1 base from J, with 7 bases in between. Germline V CDR1 and CDR2: SQVTM, ANQGSEA. The CDR3 length is 11 residues. The CDR3 bases are TGCAGCGCTCAGAGGAACACTGAAGCTTTCTTT. This encodes CSAQRNTEAFF.

This clone was detected a few times. The chain links TRBV13 to TRBJ1-6, with D perhaps TRBD1 (5 bases). Germline V gene lookup returns CDR1 PRHDT and CDR2 FYEKMQ (reference sequence). V shed 3 bases and J shed 11 bases, with 14 bases lying between them. The CDR3 contains 14 residues. As DNA, the CDR3 is TGTGCCAGCAGCTTCCTCGACCGGGACGCACCCCTCCACTTT. It encodes CASSFLDRDAPLHF.

CDR3 bases: TGTGCCAGCAGCCAAGGGCTAGCGGGGGTAGAGACCCAGTACTTC. It translates to CASSQGLAGVETQYF. This rearrangement joins TRBV4-2 to TRBJ2-5, with TRBD2 matching over 10 bases. V was clipped by 1 base and J by 4 bases; unmatched bases: 3. The CDR3 has 15 residues. CDR1 and CDR2 (germline): LGHNA, YNFKEQ.

The V and J genes are TRBV29-1 and TRBJ1-2; weak D call: TRBD1 (6 bases). V lost 1 base, J lost 4 bases, and 13 bases lay in between. The CDR3 is made up of 14 amino acids. The germline gives CDR1 SQVTM, CDR2 ANQGSEA. The CDR3 sequence: CSVEVEPGAYGYTF. For the CDR3, the DNA is TGCAGCGTTGAAGTTGAACCAGGGGCCTATGGCTACACCTTC.

CDR3 sequence (DNA): TGTGCCATCAGTGAGTCTTCACAGGTTCAAGAGACCCAGTACTTC. Translating it yields CAISESSQVQETQYF. The chain links TRBV10-3 to TRBJ2-5, with a tentative D call TRBD1 (5 bases). The V gene's germline CDR1 is ENHRY and CDR2 SYGVKD. V was cut by 0 bases and J by 2 bases, with 10 bases left in between. This CDR3 contains 15 residues.